This TCR beta chain was sequenced during a study of T cell responses to AZD1222 COVID-19 vaccine. As for the study in general: Second-dose schedules of about 4 or about 12 weeks were combined. The study, taken as a whole, reports: Recipients of AZD1222 seropositive at baseline numbered only 5 to 7.

The CDR3 length is 16 residues. The V end lost 3 bases, the J end lost 7 bases, and 19 bases lay between the germline ends. CDR1 is SGHRS and CDR2 is YFSETQ in the germline V gene. Of note for this clone: As yet, its antigen is unknown.

Sequencing was performed with immunoSEQ multiplex PCR; in TCRdb, only in-frame clones are kept and a portion is missing. Of 150,000 or so clones in the sample, 88% are singletons; the top ten hold about 14%. Sequencing was performed on peripheral blood, taken on day 0 of AZD1222 vaccination. The V and J genes are TRBV5-1 and TRBJ2-2; no definite D call. This clonotype was sampled from an adult in good health. CDR3: CASSSFGGRYDGELFF. The CDR3 DNA follows: TGCGCCAGCAGCTCGTTCGGCGGTCGTTATGACGGGGAGCTGTTTTTT.